Each of the 24 T cell receptor beta chains below was sequenced from the same sample in a study of blood T cell repertoires in COVID-19. The protocol was immunoSEQ multiplex PCR, while the TCRdb copy is restricted to in-frame clones and leaves out a portion. The sample contains approximately 250,000 clones, over 75% of which appear only once. The sample comprised PBMCs or T cells enriched from blood (not recorded which). The source is a woman in her fifties or sixties with acute COVID-19.

DNA of the CDR3: TGTGCCTGGACCTCGACAGGACCCTACGAGCAGTACTTC. Translating gives CAWTSTGPYEQYF. The J gene is TRBJ2-7, the V gene TRBV30; D possibly corresponds to TRBD1 (6 bases). Germline CDR1 GTSNPN, CDR2 SVGIG (reference sequence). V lost 4 bases, J lost 2 bases, and 12 bases lay in between. The CDR3 sequence is 13 residues long.

V usage is TRBV5-1 and J usage is TRBJ2-3, with 8 bases fitting TRBD2. The CDR3 sequence is 13 residues long. The V segment lost 4 bases and the J segment 7 bases; nucleotides outside the gene matches: 5. The germline CDR1 and CDR2 sequences are SGHRS and YFSETQ. CDR3 in amino acids: CASSTLAGHTQYF. The CDR3 DNA sequence: TGCGCCAGCAGCACCTTAGCGGGGCATACGCAGTATTTT.

The V and J genes are TRBV6-5 and TRBJ1-1; 9 bases are shared with TRBD1. The V gene's germline CDR1 is MNHEY and CDR2 SVGAGI. Losses at the gene ends were 7 bases for V and 4 bases for J; bases not matched to a gene: 10. This CDR3 has 15 amino acids. This CDR3 reads CASTSGQGQGTEAFF. CDR3 coding DNA: TGTGCCAGCACTTCCGGACAGGGGCAAGGCACTGAAGCTTTCTTT.

V usage is TRBV12-5 and J usage is TRBJ1-5; unclear D gene. V lost 1 base, J lost 5 bases, and 3 bases lay in between. CDR1 is LGHNT and CDR2 is FRNRAP in the germline V gene. The CDR3 is 12 residues long. CDR3: CASGLEHQPQHF. CDR3 nucleotide sequence: TGTGCTAGTGGTTTGGAGCATCAGCCCCAGCATTTT.

The rearrangement links TRBV5-5 to TRBJ1-4; 8 nucleotides match TRBD1. The junction had 5 bases not matched to a gene; V was cut back by 4 bases and J by 0 bases. There are 16 residues in the CDR3. Per the germline V gene, CDR1 is SGHKS and CDR2 is YYEKEE (reference sequence). CDR3 DNA: TGTGCCAGCAGCCGGGGACAGGCGTCAACTAATGAAAAACTGTTTTTT. This codes for CASSRGQASTNEKLFF.

V is TRBV19 and J is TRBJ2-2; D is unresolved. This CDR3 spans 16 amino acids. CDR1 and CDR2 (germline): LNHDA, SQIVND (reference sequence). V was cut by 3 bases and J by 0 bases, with 11 bases left in between. CDR3 DNA: TGTGCCAGTAGTATTTATAGGAGCTCGAACACCGGGGAGCTGTTTTTT. Translating it yields CASSIYRSSNTGELFF.

The chain combines TRBV6-6 with TRBJ1-3; 9 bases line up with TRBD1. Germline V gene sequence: CDR1 MNHNY, CDR2 SVGAGI (reference sequence). V gave up 7 bases and J gave up 1 base; unmatched junction bases: 8. The CDR3 length is 16 residues. The DNA of the CDR3 is TGTGCCAGCATGCCGGGACAGGGTTGGTCTGGAAACACCATATATTTT. Translation gives CASMPGQGWSGNTIYF.

The chain has TRBV7-7 and TRBJ2-7; D is unresolved. This CDR3 is 13 amino acids long. The V gene lost 5 bases and the J gene lost 5 bases, with 13 bases spanning the gap. CDR1 is SSHAT, CDR2 FNYEAQ, per germline (reference sequence). CDR3 protein: CASSLNYMDEQYF. CDR3 DNA: TGTGCCAGCAGCCTGAATTACATGGACGAGCAGTACTTC.

Ten or more counts support this clone. The rearrangement joins TRBV5-1 to TRBJ2-7; 9 bases are shared with TRBD1. The CDR3 covers 14 residues. From germline, CDR1 is SGHRS and CDR2 YFSETQ. V shed 4 bases, J shed 2 bases, and the junction held 4 bases outside the gene matches. The CDR3 loop reads CASSTGQGPYEQYF. The DNA of the CDR3 is TGCGCCAGCAGCACGGGACAGGGACCCTACGAGCAGTACTTC.

This chain uses TRBV18 with TRBJ1-2, with a possible D match to TRBD1 (5 bases). This CDR3 region has 15 residues. V was pared by 1 base and J by 8 bases, with 17 bases between. Germline V gene data show CDR1 as KGHSH and CDR2 as LQKENI. The CDR3 DNA follows: TGTGCCAGCTCACCACGAGGAGGGGAAGTGCGAGGCTACACCTTC. The encoded protein is CASSPRGGEVRGYTF.

The V and J genes are TRBV2 and TRBJ1-2; D gene uncertain. The length of the CDR3 is 14 residues. Trimming shortened V by 6 bases and J by 5 bases, and 16 bases separated the two germline ends. CDR1 SNHLY and CDR2 FYNNEI come from the germline V gene. DNA of the CDR3: TGTGCCAGCAGCCCTAGAGGGCAGCCATATGGCTACACCTTC. Its protein product is CASSPRGQPYGYTF.

The chain is built from TRBV30 and TRBJ2-7; D gene unclear. V was shortened by 4 bases and J by 6 bases, with 10 bases between the two germline ends. Germline CDR1 GTSNPN, CDR2 SVGIG (reference sequence). The CDR3 contains 11 residues. The CDR3 loop is CAWKKSPEQYF. CDR3 DNA: TGTGCCTGGAAAAAGAGCCCCGAGCAGTACTTC.

The gene calls are TRBV5-6 and TRBJ1-2, with D possibly TRBD1 on 5 matching bases. Germline V gene data show CDR1 as SGHDT and CDR2 as YYEEEE. The CDR3 has 16 amino acids. V was shortened by 3 bases and J by 4 bases, with 19 bases between the two germline ends. The CDR3 DNA is TGTGCCAGCAGCTCCCCCGGGGGTAGTTTAAGCTATGGCTACACCTTC. Translated: CASSSPGGSLSYGYTF.

The CDR3 region has the DNA TGTGCCATCTCGGGTTTAGGGACAGGTAATCAGCCCCAGCATTTT. This gives the protein CAISGLGTGNQPQHF. The chain carries TRBV19 and TRBJ1-5; 8 bases agree with TRBD1. V dropped 10 bases and J dropped 4; count of bases not matched to a gene: 12. This CDR3 is 15 amino acids long. Per germline, CDR1 LNHDA and CDR2 SQIVND (reference sequence).

This chain connects TRBV4-2 to TRBJ2-7, with D tentatively TRBD2 (5 bases). The V gene lost 0 bases and the J gene lost 3 bases, with 9 bases spanning the gap. CDR1 is LGHNA, CDR2 YNFKEQ, per germline. The CDR3 has 14 residues. CDR3 region: CASSQDPGSYEQYF. The CDR3 bases are TGTGCCAGCAGCCAAGATCCGGGGAGCTACGAGCAGTACTTC.

The chain has TRBV4-3 and TRBJ1-3; maybe TRBD1 (6 bases). This CDR3 is 16 amino acids long. Trimming left V 0 bases short and J 4 bases short, with 13 bases between. The germline V gene has CDR1 LGHNA and CDR2 YSLEER. The CDR3 DNA follows: TGCGCCAGCAGCCAAGAAGCAGCGGACAGAGGAAACACCATATATTTT. Amino acid sequence: CASSQEAADRGNTIYF.

The chain couples TRBV7-2 to TRBJ1-6, with 11 bases lining up with TRBD1. This CDR3 comprises 16 residues. CDR1 SGHTA and CDR2 FQGNSA come from the germline V gene. V dropped 4 bases and J dropped 9; count of bases not matched to a gene: 8. CDR3 nucleotide sequence: TGTGCCAGCAGCTCTGGACAGGGGGCAAGTAGTTCACCCCTCCACTTT. Protein sequence: CASSSGQGASSSPLHF. Variable domain in full (rest from reference TRBV7-2 and TRBJ1-6): GAGVSQSPSNKVTEKGKDVELRCDPISGHTALYWYRQSLGQGLEFLIYFQGNSAPDKSGLPSDRFSAERTGGSVSTLTIQRTQQEDSAVYLCASSSGQGASSSPLHFGNGTRLTVT.

This clone occurred a few times. The chain links TRBV6-4 to TRBJ2-7, with 8 bases lining up with TRBD1. V shed 5 bases and J 3 bases; nucleotides not matched to a gene: 9. CDR3 size: 15 residues. The germline CDR1 and CDR2 sequences are MRHNA and SNTAGT. CDR3 in amino acids: CASSLEQGANYEQYF. The CDR3 DNA sequence: TGTGCCAGCAGTCTCGAGCAGGGGGCGAACTACGAGCAGTACTTC.

The chain uses TRBV7-9 and TRBJ1-3; 8 bases are a match to TRBD1. J lost 2 bases, V lost 4 bases, and 4 bases had no gene match. This CDR3 contains 15 residues. CDR1 and CDR2 (germline): SEHNR, FQNEAQ (reference sequence). CDR3 in DNA: TGTGCCAGCAGCTCATCACAGGGGGCTGGAAACACCATATATTTT. Translated: CASSSSQGAGNTIYF.

The V gene is TRBV5-4, the J gene TRBJ1-1, with D possibly being TRBD1 (5 bases). The germline gives CDR1 SGHNT, CDR2 YYREEE (reference sequence). The length of the CDR3 is 15 residues. Deletions cut 0 bases from V and 1 base from J, with 10 bases between. The CDR3 DNA sequence: TGTGCCAGCAGCTTGGATGCGGGGGGGAACACTGAAGCTTTCTTT. This gives the protein CASSLDAGGNTEAFF.

This chain links TRBV30 with TRBJ2-1; D is ambiguous. There are 14 residues in the CDR3. Trimming stripped 8 bases from V and 10 bases from J, with 24 bases between. Per germline, CDR1 GTSNPN and CDR2 SVGIG (reference sequence). The CDR3 sequence is CATSSLYVFEEQFF. Here the CDR3 DNA reads TGTGCCACCTCGTCCCTGTATGTCTTCGAGGAGCAGTTCTTC.

The gene calls are TRBV30 and TRBJ2-1; 13 bases map to TRBD2. Germline CDR1 GTSNPN, CDR2 SVGIG (reference sequence). The V gene end was trimmed by 7 bases and the J gene end by 0 bases; junction bases not matched to a gene: 6. The CDR3 runs 16 residues. The CDR3 DNA sequence: TGTGCCTCCGGACTAGCGGGGGTTACCTCCTACAATGAGCAGTTCTTC. As protein: CASGLAGVTSYNEQFF.

This chain joins TRBV30 and TRBJ1-2; D gene ambiguous. The V end was cut by 1 base, the J end by 2 bases, with 11 bases between. The CDR3 runs to 14 residues. The V gene's germline CDR1 is GTSNPN and CDR2 SVGIG (reference sequence). CDR3 nucleotide sequence: TGTGCCTGGAGTGCTCCGGGATTCAACTATGGCTACACCTTC. Its protein is CAWSAPGFNYGYTF.

V usage is TRBV2 and J usage is TRBJ2-5; 7 bases match TRBD2. J was trimmed by 2 bases and V by 9 bases; bases with no gene match: 6. This CDR3 comprises 13 residues. Germline-derived CDR1 and CDR2 are SNHLY and FYNNEI. This chain's CDR3 is CASAGDQQETQYF. The CDR3 nucleotides are TGTGCCAGTGCGGGGGACCAACAAGAGACCCAGTACTTC.